Presented here are 31 T cell receptor beta chains from one specimen sequenced in a study of Graves' ophthalmopathy and Graves' hyperthyroidism. The TCR beta CDR3 regions underwent amplification from RNA transcripts. First-round RT-PCR employed HTBI primers, with a second-round multiplex PCR after it. TCRdb itself ran the multiplex PCR reads through MiXCR, one entry per CDR3 protein. The top ten hold about 2.4% of the sample, which has a few hundred thousand distinct CDR3 sequences, approximately 18% seen once. Material: peripheral blood. These TCRs come from an adult woman with stable Graves' hyperthyroidism.

This clonotype showed up just a few times. V usage is TRBV11-2 and J usage is TRBJ2-6; D call uncertain. CDR1 and CDR2 (germline): SGHAT, FQNNGV. V was clipped by 0 bases and J by 0 bases, with 3 bases between them. The CDR3 runs to 15 residues. The DNA for the CDR3 is TGTGCCAGCAGCTTAGAGTACTCTGGGGCCAACGTCCTGACTTTC. This codes for CASSLEYSGANVLTF.

This clonotype was counted a few times. One end of the junction does not line up with germline, which may come from a read error. J is TRBJ1-2 and V is TRBV4-3, with a possible D match to TRBD1 (5 bases). The CDR3 consists of 14 residues. Germline V gives CDR1 LGHNA, CDR2 YSLEER. In nucleotides, the CDR3 is TGCGCCAGCAGCCAAGTGGTTGGGGACTATCGCTACACCTTC. Translated: CASSQVVGDYRYTF.

Ten or more counts support this clonotype. V and J are TRBV20-1 and TRBJ2-7, with a weak D call TRBD2 (5 bases). V was trimmed by 1 base and J by 3 bases, leaving 19 bases between them. The CDR3 length is 16 residues. Germline CDR1 reads DFQATT; CDR2 reads SNEGSKA (reference sequence). The CDR3 loop is CSARVGAESLYYEQYF. CDR3 DNA: TGCAGTGCTAGAGTTGGAGCGGAGAGTCTCTACTACGAGCAGTACTTC.

This clonotype was picked up many times. The chain joins TRBV7-9 to TRBJ2-7; possibly TRBD1 for D (6 bases). Germline CDR1 is SEHNR and CDR2 is FQNEAQ (reference sequence). CDR3 length: 14 residues. Trimming pared 5 bases from V and 3 bases from J, leaving 14 bases between. For the CDR3, the DNA is TGTGCCAGCAGCCCCGGACAGCCCTACTACGAGCAGTACTTC. It codes for CASSPGQPYYEQYF.

A remark on this clonotype: This clone may be a read error of a much larger clone one base away. The genes are TRBV29-1 and TRBJ1-1, with D possibly matching TRBD1 (5 bases). CDR1 and CDR2 (germline): SQVTM, ANQGSEA. CDR3 size: 11 residues. Trimming removed 7 bases at V and 5 bases at J, with 11 bases between. For the CDR3, the DNA is TGCAGCGGGGGGTACAGGACTGAAGCTTTCTTT. Translating it yields CSGGYRTEAFF.

The chain couples TRBV6-1 to TRBJ1-3, with a possible D match to TRBD1 (5 bases). Germline V gives CDR1 MNHNS, CDR2 SASEGT. V lost 8 bases and J 7 bases, leaving 15 bases between the germline ends. The CDR3 runs 13 residues. The CDR3 nucleotides read TGTGCCAGCGGGGCAGGGCTGTGGAACACCATATATTTT. Translation: CASGAGLWNTIYF.

This clonotype came up many times. The chain has TRBV6-2 or TRBV6-3 and TRBJ2-7; 8 nucleotides match TRBD1. From germline, CDR1 is MNHEY and CDR2 SVGEGT. V lost 6 bases, J lost 7 bases, and 8 bases stayed unmatched. The CDR3 is made up of 13 amino acids. CDR3 in amino acids: CASRGQGPGEQYF. CDR3 bases: TGTGCCAGCAGAGGACAGGGCCCCGGGGAGCAGTACTTC.

This clonotype was counted only a few times. V gene TRBV5-1 combines with J gene TRBJ2-7; TRBD2 matches at 9 bases. This CDR3 is 16 amino acids long. The J segment lost 1 base and the V segment lost 2 bases, leaving 7 bases of the junction unmatched. Per the germline V gene, CDR1 is SGHRS and CDR2 is YFSETQ. CDR3 protein: CASSLPTSGASYEQYF. The CDR3 region has the DNA TGCGCCAGCAGCTTACCGACTAGCGGAGCGTCCTACGAGCAGTACTTC.

This clonotype was seen many times. This chain connects TRBV30 to TRBJ2-5, with 11 bases lining up with TRBD2. The germline V gene has CDR1 GTSNPN and CDR2 SVGIG (reference sequence). The CDR3 covers 16 residues. V trimming: 0 bases; J trimming: 7 bases; junction bases outside the gene matches: 10. CDR3 in amino acids: CAWSVTSGLAEGTQYF. Written as DNA, the CDR3 is TGTGCCTGGAGTGTAACGTCGGGACTAGCGGAAGGGACCCAGTACTTC. Variable domain in full (rest from reference TRBV30 and TRBJ2-5): SQTIHQWPATLVQPVGSPLSLECTVEGTSNPNLYWYRQAAGRGLQLLFYSVGIGQISSEVPQNLSASRPQDRQFILSSKKLLLSDSGFYLCAWSVTSGLAEGTQYFGPGTRLLVL.

This clonotype showed up just a few times. The chain joins TRBV29-1 to TRBJ2-7, with 8 bases lining up with TRBD2. Germline loops: CDR1 SQVTM, CDR2 ANQGSEA. The J segment lost 4 bases and the V segment lost 4 bases, leaving 6 bases of the junction unmatched. CDR3 size: 13 residues. Here the CDR3 reads CSVAVAGRYEQYF. The CDR3 DNA reads TGCAGCGTTGCGGTAGCGGGACGGTACGAGCAGTACTTC.

This clonotype was counted at least ten times. The CDR3 sequence: CSARDGGQGGVYEQYF. The CDR3 DNA reads TGCAGTGCTAGAGATGGGGGACAGGGAGGGGTCTACGAGCAGTACTTC. The gene calls are TRBV20-1 and TRBJ2-7, with 9 bases that match TRBD1. This CDR3 has 16 amino acids. V dropped 0 bases and J dropped 3; count of bases not matched to a gene: 9. Germline values: CDR1 DFQATT, CDR2 SNEGSKA (reference sequence).

As for this clonotype: This could be a read error, since a much larger clone is one nucleotide away. This rearrangement joins TRBV13 to TRBJ2-6; 7 bases line up with TRBD1. The CDR3 covers 15 residues. CDR1 and CDR2 from the germline V gene are PRHDT and FYEKMQ (reference sequence). CDR3 protein: CASRRDRAGVNVLTF. The CDR3 region has the DNA TGTGCCAGCAGACGAGACAGGGCTGGGGTCAACGTCCTGACTTTC.

This clonotype was counted ten times or more. V gene TRBV7-8 combines with J gene TRBJ1-2; tentatively, D is TRBD1 (6 bases). The ends were cut back, 2 bases at V and 8 bases at J, with 12 bases in the middle. Per the germline V gene, CDR1 is SGHVS and CDR2 is FQNEAQ. This CDR3 is 13 amino acids long. CDR3 in amino acids: CASSLSPGEGYTF. The CDR3 region has the DNA TGTGCCAGCAGCTTATCGCCAGGGGAGGGCTACACCTTC.

This clonotype has a count of ten or more. The gene calls are TRBV5-1 and TRBJ2-7, with 7 bases that match TRBD1. Germline V gene lookup returns CDR1 SGHRS and CDR2 YFSETQ. There are 14 residues in the CDR3. The V gene end was trimmed by 3 bases and the J gene end by 6 bases; junction bases not matched to a gene: 9. As DNA, the CDR3 is TGCGCCAGCAGCTACCACACTGGGGACAGCGAGCAGTACTTC. Protein product: CASSYHTGDSEQYF.

This clonotype was counted many times. A much larger clone lies a single base off, so this may be a read error. This is likely a read error, given that the CDR3 carries no conserved phenylalanine or tryptophan at its end. The CDR3 here is CSAMRGGVNQPQHS. CDR3 in DNA: TGCAGTGCTATGAGGGGAGGGGTTAATCAGCCCCAGCATTCT. This sequence joins TRBV20-1 and TRBJ1-5, with a possible D match to TRBD1 (5 bases). The germline V gene encodes CDR1 DFQATT and CDR2 SNEGSKA (reference sequence). Trimming took 4 bases from V and 4 from J, leaving 14 bases between them. The CDR3 length is 14 residues.

This clonotype occurred many times. The rearrangement links TRBV11-2 to TRBJ2-7; 9 nucleotides align to TRBD1. This CDR3 is built from 16 residues. Germline V gene data show CDR1 as SGHAT and CDR2 as FQNNGV. Losses at the gene ends were 0 bases for V and 4 bases for J; bases not matched to a gene: 7. CDR3 amino acids: CASSLDGQGITYEQYF. The DNA for the CDR3 is TGTGCCAGCAGCTTAGACGGACAGGGGATTACTTACGAGCAGTACTTC.

This clonotype was counted ten times or more. The chain recombines TRBV18 with TRBJ2-5; D may be TRBD1 or TRBD2 (6 bases each). The length of the CDR3 is 14 residues. V was cut by 3 bases and J by 4 bases, with 12 bases left in between. Germline lookup yields CDR1 KGHSH and CDR2 LQKENI. CDR3 nucleotides: TGTGCCAGCTCACCCCTAGGGGGAGGAGAGACCCAGTACTTC. Amino acids: CASSPLGGGETQYF.

This clonotype was counted ten times or more. The rearrangement links TRBV6-5 to TRBJ2-7; 8 bases fit TRBD1. CDR1 is MNHEY and CDR2 is SVGAGI in the germline V gene. The CDR3 length is 17 residues. Germline trimming cut 4 bases from V and 0 bases from J; bases unmatched to any gene: 11. The CDR3 loop reads CASSSGRQGSNSYEQYF. CDR3 coding DNA: TGTGCCAGCAGTTCTGGGAGACAGGGGAGTAACTCCTACGAGCAGTACTTC.

This clonotype has at least ten counts. In nucleotides, the CDR3 is TGCAGTGCTGCCCATCCAAGAGCGAGGATGAACACTGAAGCTTTCTTT. Amino acids: CSAAHPRARMNTEAFF. This chain connects TRBV20-1 to TRBJ1-1, with unresolved D. Trimming took 5 bases from V and 0 from J, leaving 19 bases between them. The CDR3 runs to 16 residues. Germline V gene sequence: CDR1 DFQATT, CDR2 SNEGSKA (reference sequence).

This clonotype has at least ten counts. This rearrangement joins TRBV4-3 to TRBJ2-7, with D perhaps being TRBD1 or TRBD2 (7 bases each). Trimming pared 0 bases from V and 0 bases from J, leaving 15 bases between. Germline V gene lookup returns CDR1 LGHNA and CDR2 YSLEER. The CDR3 runs to 17 residues. The CDR3 coding sequence is TGCGCCAGCAGCCAAGAATTAACAGGGGAGGGCTCCTACGAGCAGTACTTC. This sequence encodes CASSQELTGEGSYEQYF.

The chain combines TRBV6-2 or TRBV6-3 with TRBJ2-7, with 8 bases fitting TRBD2. CDR1 is MNHEY, CDR2 SVGEGT, per germline. J was trimmed by 4 bases and V by 1 base; bases with no gene match: 15. This CDR3 spans 18 amino acids. The CDR3 DNA reads as TGTGCCAGCAGTTACTGGGTGTCGAGCGGGAGTGTCGTTTACGAGCAGTACTTC. Encoded protein: CASSYWVSSGSVVYEQYF.

This clonotype was counted many times. The J gene is TRBJ2-7, the V gene TRBV7-2; TRBD1 matches 10 bases. V shed 2 bases and J 6 bases; nucleotides not matched to a gene: 7. Germline-derived CDR1 and CDR2 are SGHTA and FQGNSA. This CDR3 contains 15 residues. The CDR3 nucleotides are TGTGCCAGCAGCTTACGACAGGGGGCTCTGGGCGAGCAGTACTTC. It specifies CASSLRQGALGEQYF.

Ten or more counts support this clonotype. The rearrangement uses TRBV7-3 and TRBJ1-6, with 8 positions matching TRBD1. CDR3 size: 16 residues. Germline V lookup: CDR1 SGHTA, CDR2 FQGTGA. V lost 3 bases to trimming and J lost 10 bases; unmatched junction nucleotides: 11. The CDR3 DNA reads TGTGCCAGCAGCTTTAGGGACCGGGACAGGACGTCACCCCTCCACTTT. It yields the protein CASSFRDRDRTSPLHF.

This clonotype appeared many times. CDR3 in DNA: TGTGCCAGCAGTTTACCCAAGGCAGCACTAGCAGAAGAGACCCAGTACTTC. This sequence encodes CASSLPKAALAEETQYF. This chain links TRBV12-3 or TRBV12-4 with TRBJ2-5, with D perhaps matching TRBD2 (6 bases). This CDR3 comprises 17 residues. V lost 2 bases to trimming and J lost 3 bases, with 19 bases between them.

The V gene is TRBV12-3 or TRBV12-4, the J gene TRBJ2-7; 16 bases align to TRBD2. The V segment lost 8 bases and the J segment 8 bases; nucleotides outside the gene matches: 3. CDR3 size: 13 residues. In nucleotides, the CDR3 is TGTGCCAGCCCGGGACTAGCGGGAGGGCAGCAGTACTTC. Translated, it gives CASPGLAGGQQYF.

This clonotype has only a few counts. The rearrangement joins TRBV3-1 to TRBJ1-1, with D unresolved. The CDR3 spans 13 residues. CDR1 is LGHDT and CDR2 is YNNKEL in the germline V gene (reference sequence). Trimming removed 3 bases at V and 1 base at J, with 6 bases between. Here the CDR3 reads CASSHSRNTEAFF. CDR3 DNA: TGTGCCAGCAGCCACTCACGGAACACTGAAGCTTTCTTT.

V gene TRBV6-1 combines with J gene TRBJ1-1; 8 positions match TRBD1. Looked up from germline, CDR1 is MNHNS and CDR2 is SASEGT. This CDR3 has 13 amino acids. The junction had 8 bases not matched to a gene; V was cut back by 3 bases and J by 11 bases. In DNA, the CDR3 is TGTGCCAGCAGTGACAGGGGGCGCCGCTCGGCTTTCTTT. Translation: CASSDRGRRSAFF.

The chain has TRBV12-3 or TRBV12-4 and TRBJ2-5, with TRBD2 matching over 8 bases. The CDR3 length is 14 residues. Trimming cost V 7 bases and J 5 bases; bases outside gene matches: 9. The CDR3 nucleotides read TGTGCCAGCAACCCAGGTAGCGGGGTTGAGACCCAGTACTTC. This encodes CASNPGSGVETQYF.

Many counts were recorded for this clonotype. The chain has TRBV29-1 and TRBJ1-1, with 8 bases fitting TRBD1. The CDR3 totals 10 residues. Per the germline V gene, CDR1 is SQVTM and CDR2 is ANQGSEA. The J segment lost 12 bases and the V segment lost 6 bases, leaving 6 bases of the junction unmatched. The CDR3: CSVGTGESFF. The CDR3 nucleotides read TGCAGCGTGGGGACAGGTGAGTCTTTCTTT.

This clonotype showed up just once. The rearrangement joins TRBV28 to TRBJ2-7, with TRBD2 matching 11 bases. V was pared by 7 bases and J by 1 base, with 0 bases of the junction left unmatched. Germline CDR1 and CDR2: MDHEN and SYDVKM. The CDR3 is 13 residues long. The CDR3 coding sequence is TGTGCCAGCATAGCGGGGGGGTCCTACGAGCAGTACTTC. Its protein product is CASIAGGSYEQYF.

This clonotype was seen more than once but under ten times. The chain uses TRBV28 and TRBJ1-2; D gene unclear. CDR1 is MDHEN and CDR2 is SYDVKM in the germline V gene. The CDR3 has 12 residues. The ends were cut back, 5 bases at V and 4 bases at J, with 8 bases in the middle. The CDR3 reads CASSLTSYGYTF. CDR3 nucleotide sequence: TGTGCCAGCAGTCTCACGAGCTATGGCTACACCTTC.